One sample yielded the 2 T cell receptor beta chains listed below, sequenced in a study of cytomegalovirus exposure and HLA in healthy donors. Primers included in the PCR were 60 Vbeta and 13 Jbeta primers. The repertoire was sequenced with immunoSEQ multiplex PCR; TCRdb's copy has only in-frame clones and lacks some. The profile covers some 150,000 clones, with approximately 87% appearing a single time and over 1.5% taken by the ten largest. Sequencing was performed on PBMCs. These receptors were taken from a man aged 40-49 years in good health and CMV-seronegative.

There are a few counts of this clone. The chain carries TRBV11-3 and TRBJ2-2; 8 bases map to TRBD2. Per germline, CDR1 SGHNT and CDR2 YENEEA. After removal of 1 base from V and 3 bases from J, the junction contained 1 base not matched to a gene. The CDR3 is 15 residues long. The CDR3 DNA is TGTGCCAGCAGCTTAGGACTAGCGCACACCGGGGAGCTGTTTTTT. Protein product: CASSLGLAHTGELFF.

The chain has TRBV7-8 and TRBJ2-7; D remains unclear. V lost 2 bases to trimming and J lost 3 bases, with 11 bases between them. Germline-derived CDR1 and CDR2 are SGHVS and FQNEAQ. This CDR3 spans 14 amino acids. CDR3 sequence: CASSLTRVSYEQYF. CDR3 DNA: TGTGCCAGCAGCTTAACCCGTGTTAGCTACGAGCAGTACTTC.